This TCR beta chain is from a study of molecular identifiers for immune sequencing clone quantification. This clonotype was recorded a few times. TCRdb recomputed calls from the PCR reads with MiXCR, one row per CDR3 protein. The sample gives approximately 20,000 distinct CDR3 sequences, 21% of which show up once; about 6.4% is in the top ten. The sequencing sample was made of naive CD8+ T cells from blood, with Jurkat cell RNA spiked in. Subset reported: FACS-sorted CD8+CD4-CCR7+CD45RA+ naive T cells. The TCR sequence derives from a human donor in good health. Some libraries in this study had Jurkat cell RNA spiked in.

CDR3 residues: CASRTGKGAFF. The CDR3 DNA reads as TGTGCCAGCAGAACCGGGAAAGGAGCTTTCTTT. This chain joins TRBV6-5 and TRBJ1-1; D unclear. There are 11 residues in the CDR3. V lost 6 bases, J lost 10 bases, and 12 bases lay in between. The germline gives CDR1 MNHEY, CDR2 SVGAGI.